This T cell receptor beta chain stems from a study of T cells in localized non-small cell lung cancer. Overall study findings and caveats: Heterogeneity remains possible, as sequencing covered one tumor region only. Highest T cell clonality was seen in uninvolved adjacent lung, surpassing that measured in tumor.

This clone was counted only a few times. As yet, its antigen is unknown. Method: immunoSEQ multiplex PCR; TCRdb's copy keeps in-frame clones and lacks some. Among about 2,000 clones listed, about 22% were seen once. This receptor was identified in an older female donor with stage II lung adenocarcinoma. The input for sequencing was lung tumor tissue, taken before any cancer treatment.

CDR3 in DNA: TGTGCCACCAGCAGAGGCGGTCCTAGCACAGATACGCAGTATTTT. Protein product: CATSRGGPSTDTQYF. The chain uses TRBV15 and TRBJ2-3, with D unresolved. The CDR3 loop spans 15 amino acids. The V gene's germline CDR1 is LNHNV and CDR2 YYDKDF (reference sequence). Trimming pared 1 base from V and 0 bases from J, leaving 8 bases between.